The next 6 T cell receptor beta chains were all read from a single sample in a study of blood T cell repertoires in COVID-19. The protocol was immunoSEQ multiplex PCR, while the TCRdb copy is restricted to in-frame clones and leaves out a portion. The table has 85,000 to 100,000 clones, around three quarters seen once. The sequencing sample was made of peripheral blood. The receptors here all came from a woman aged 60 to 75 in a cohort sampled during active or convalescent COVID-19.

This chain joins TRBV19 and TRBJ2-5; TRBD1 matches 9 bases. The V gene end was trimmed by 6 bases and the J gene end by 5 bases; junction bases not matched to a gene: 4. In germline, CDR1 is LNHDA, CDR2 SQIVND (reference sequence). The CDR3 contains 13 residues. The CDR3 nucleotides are TGTGCCAGTAGGGGGACAGGGAGGGAGACCCAGTACTTC. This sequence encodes CASRGTGRETQYF.

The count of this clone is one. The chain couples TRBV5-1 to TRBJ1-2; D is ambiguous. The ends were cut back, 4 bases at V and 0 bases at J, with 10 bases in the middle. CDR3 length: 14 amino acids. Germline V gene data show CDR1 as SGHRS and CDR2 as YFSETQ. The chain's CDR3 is CASSRIDTNYGYTF. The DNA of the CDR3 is TGCGCCAGCAGCCGGATAGACACTAACTATGGCTACACCTTC.

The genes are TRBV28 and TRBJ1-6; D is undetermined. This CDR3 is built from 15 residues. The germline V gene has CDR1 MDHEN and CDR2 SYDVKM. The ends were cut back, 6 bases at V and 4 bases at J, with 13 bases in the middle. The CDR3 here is CASSRTYHYNSPLHF. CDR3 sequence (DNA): TGTGCCAGCAGCCGAACCTATCATTATAATTCACCCCTCCACTTT.

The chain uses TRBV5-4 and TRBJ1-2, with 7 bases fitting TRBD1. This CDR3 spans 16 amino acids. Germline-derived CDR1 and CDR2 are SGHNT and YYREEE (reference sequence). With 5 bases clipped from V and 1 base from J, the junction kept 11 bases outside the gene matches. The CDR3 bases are TGTGCCAGCAGTCGGGACAGCGACTTATTTAACTATGGCTACACCTTC. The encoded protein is CASSRDSDLFNYGYTF.

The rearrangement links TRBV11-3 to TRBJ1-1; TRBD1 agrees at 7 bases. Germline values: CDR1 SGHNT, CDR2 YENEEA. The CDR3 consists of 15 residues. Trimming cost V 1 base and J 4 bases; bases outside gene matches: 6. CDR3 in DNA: TGTGCCAGCAGCTTAGGGAGGGGGCAGGGCACTGAAGCTTTCTTT. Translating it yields CASSLGRGQGTEAFF.

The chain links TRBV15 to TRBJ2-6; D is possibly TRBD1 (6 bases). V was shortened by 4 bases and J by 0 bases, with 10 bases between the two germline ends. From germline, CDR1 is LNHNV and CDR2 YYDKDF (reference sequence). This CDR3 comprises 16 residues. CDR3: CATSKQGFSGANVLTF. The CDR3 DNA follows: TGTGCCACCAGCAAACAGGGTTTCTCTGGGGCCAACGTCCTGACTTTC. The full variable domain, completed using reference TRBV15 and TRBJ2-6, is DAMVIQNPRYQVTQFGKPVTLSCSQTLNHNVMYWYQQKSSQAPKLLFHYYDKDFNNEADTPDNFQSRRPNTSFCFLDIRSPGLGDTAMYLCATSKQGFSGANVLTFGAGSRLTVL.